The T cell receptor (beta chain) described here comes from a study of CD8 T cells in ankylosing spondylitis (dated by TCRdb to 2017 to 2019). In terms of the full investigation: T cell receptor beta repertoires were profiled in healthy donors and ankylosing spondylitis patients so that disease-linked TCR variants could be found. Peripheral blood samples were taken, and synovial fluid was additionally collected from ankylosing spondylitis patients. The whole study cohort included some 100 healthy donors and 20 to 30 ankylosing spondylitis patients. Points the paper makes about the study in general: In peripheral blood, the disease-linked clones were found at relatively low frequencies and had a CD8+ phenotype. A TCR beta motif of about 8 highly homologous amino acid variants appeared characteristic of blood from ankylosing spondylitis patients. Some motif variants were previously reported in synovial fluid and blood of reactive arthritis patients, suggesting common disease-initiation mechanisms. Significant enrichment of the disease-linked clones was reported in matched synovial fluid samples from ankylosing spondylitis patients.

This clonotype has a handful of counts. The antigen this receptor binds is unknown. Base qualities are not at hand, and no much larger clone is one base apart. TCRdb shows the sequencer as Illumina HiSeq 2500. Quantitative 5'-RACE with molecular barcodes was used to prepare TCR beta libraries. In the source study's methods: A new computational method based on a probabilistic model of VDJ rearrangement was used to identify disease-linked TCR variants. Through fastp at Q25 and MiXCR, TCRdb rebuilt clones from the public reads, retaining in-frame beta chains. Here each entry gathers all rows of one CDR3 protein and keeps the most common genes and DNA. Here the V and J calls rest on TCRdb's processing, not on the authors' analysis. The sample table lists over 400,000 distinct CDR3 sequences, roughly 26% of them with a count of one. The top ten hold about 0.9% of the sample. This TCR was recovered from a male donor with ankylosing spondylitis. Source material: blood, either unsorted or a sorted T cell fraction (not recorded which).

CDR3 sequence: CASSQQRIIDTQYF. In nucleotide form, the sequence is TGTGCCAGCAGCCAGCAACGGATAATAGATACGCAGTATTTT. The sequence joins TRBV3-1 to TRBJ2-3, with the D gene not confidently named. The CDR3 goes from the cysteine to the phenylalanine over 14 residues. Here the CDR3 DNA is all that survives: 42 bases in frame from base 1. The junction carries 12 bases between V and J, which are trimmed by 3 bases and 5 bases respectively. The germline V gene (reference sequence) gives CDR1 as LGHDT and CDR2 as YNNKEL.